These T cell receptor beta chains were read from a single sample in a study of T-cell reconstitution after alpha-beta-depleted transplantation in children. TCRdb re-called the PCR reads with MiXCR, one entry per CDR3 protein. This table holds just over 350,000 distinct CDR3 sequences, 13% found once. The starting material was PBMCs, obtained from the stem cell graft. These receptors originate from a human donor who donated a stem cell graft to a child with Fanconi anemia. Each CDR3 is given with its conserved first and last residue. Fields, in order: D gene, J gene, V gene, clone size, CDR3 DNA, CDR3 protein. A D gene is named only where the DNA matches it firmly. Only some rows state a clone size, as once, few, many or a class for expanded clones.

d_call: TRBD2; j_call: TRBJ2-3; v_call: TRBV15; clone_size: NA; cdr3_nt: TGTGCCACCAGCGAAACCATCCTAGCGGGAGGCGATACGCAGTATTTT; cdr3_aa: CATSETILAGGDTQYF
d_call: NA; j_call: TRBJ2-2; v_call: TRBV28; clone_size: many; cdr3_nt: TGTGCCAGCACCGAGGCTGGGTTGGACGGGGAGCTGTTTTTT; cdr3_aa: CASTEAGLDGELFF
d_call: NA; j_call: TRBJ1-1; v_call: TRBV29-1; clone_size: many; cdr3_nt: TGCAGCGCCGTGGGGGAAGGTGAAGCTTTCTTT; cdr3_aa: CSAVGEGEAFF
d_call: TRBD2; j_call: TRBJ2-7; v_call: TRBV12-3/TRBV12-4; clone_size: many; cdr3_nt: TGTGCCAGCAGCCGTAGCGGGGGGACCTACGAGCAGTACTTC; cdr3_aa: CASSRSGGTYEQYF
d_call: NA; j_call: TRBJ1-1; v_call: TRBV20-1; clone_size: few; cdr3_nt: TGCAGTGCTAGAGCGAACAGGGACACTGAAGCTTTCTTT; cdr3_aa: CSARANRDTEAFF
d_call: TRBD1; j_call: TRBJ1-4; v_call: TRBV12-3/TRBV12-4; clone_size: many; cdr3_nt: TGTGCCAGCAGTAGGACAGGGGTGAACGAAAAACTGTTTTTT; cdr3_aa: CASSRTGVNEKLFF
d_call: TRBD1; j_call: TRBJ2-1; v_call: TRBV7-3; clone_size: few; cdr3_nt: TGTGCCAGCAGCTTAAGGGACAGGGGGAATGAGCAGTTCTTC; cdr3_aa: CASSLRDRGNEQFF
d_call: NA; j_call: TRBJ2-5; v_call: TRBV5-1; clone_size: few; cdr3_nt: TGCGCCAGCAGCTTGGTTAGGAGTAAGACACAAGAGACCCAGTACTTC; cdr3_aa: CASSLVRSKTQETQYF
d_call: TRBD2; j_call: TRBJ2-1; v_call: TRBV5-1; clone_size: many; cdr3_nt: TGCGCCAGCAGCATACTAGCGGGGTCTAACAATGAGCAGTTCTTC; cdr3_aa: CASSILAGSNNEQFF
d_call: NA; j_call: TRBJ2-7; v_call: TRBV6-2/TRBV6-3; clone_size: NA; cdr3_nt: TGTGCCAGCAGTTACTCGAGGACAGTCTACGAGCAGTACTTC; cdr3_aa: CASSYSRTVYEQYF
d_call: NA; j_call: TRBJ1-4; v_call: TRBV6-1; clone_size: few; cdr3_nt: TGTGCCAGCAGTGGTGCCGGTTCAACTAATGAAAAACTGTTTTTT; cdr3_aa: CASSGAGSTNEKLFF
d_call: TRBD2; j_call: TRBJ2-5; v_call: TRBV29-1; clone_size: few; cdr3_nt: TGCAGCGTCGGTAGCGGGGAAGAGACCCAGTACTTC; cdr3_aa: CSVGSGEETQYF
d_call: NA; j_call: TRBJ1-2; v_call: TRBV5-1; clone_size: NA; cdr3_nt: TGCGCCAGCAGCTTGGCCGGGAGACAACTTAACTATGGCTACACCTTC; cdr3_aa: CASSLAGRQLNYGYTF
d_call: TRBD1; j_call: TRBJ2-1; v_call: TRBV5-1; clone_size: NA; cdr3_nt: TGCGCCAGCAGCGTCCGGGACAGGGGCAATGAGCAGTTCTTC; cdr3_aa: CASSVRDRGNEQFF
d_call: NA; j_call: TRBJ2-5; v_call: TRBV6-5; clone_size: NA; cdr3_nt: TGTGCCAGCAGTTACCCTACAGACCGGGTCTTCCAAGAGACCCAGTACTTC; cdr3_aa: CASSYPTDRVFQETQYF
d_call: NA; j_call: TRBJ1-1; v_call: TRBV12-3/TRBV12-4; clone_size: many; cdr3_nt: TGTGCCAGCAGGACCGGGACCGAAGCTTTCTTT; cdr3_aa: CASRTGTEAFF
d_call: NA; j_call: TRBJ2-7; v_call: TRBV20-1; clone_size: NA; cdr3_nt: TGCAGTGCTAATCGGGACACCTACGAGCAGTACTTC; cdr3_aa: CSANRDTYEQYF
d_call: TRBD2; j_call: TRBJ2-5; v_call: TRBV20-1; clone_size: few; cdr3_nt: TGCAGTGCCAGGGAGCGGCGGGGGGGAGAGACCCAGTACTTC; cdr3_aa: CSARERRGGETQYF
d_call: NA; j_call: TRBJ1-6; v_call: TRBV29-1; clone_size: many; cdr3_nt: TGCAGCGTCCGGACAGACGTCAATTCACCCCTCCACTTT; cdr3_aa: CSVRTDVNSPLHF
d_call: NA; j_call: TRBJ2-1; v_call: TRBV3-1; clone_size: NA; cdr3_nt: TGTGCCAGCAGCCATGAAGTGACTTCACTCAATGAGCAGTTCTTC; cdr3_aa: CASSHEVTSLNEQFF
d_call: TRBD2; j_call: TRBJ2-1; v_call: TRBV5-4; clone_size: many; cdr3_nt: TGTGCCAGCAGCTCCCGGGACTACAAGAAAGAGCAGTTCTTC; cdr3_aa: CASSSRDYKKEQFF
d_call: NA; j_call: TRBJ1-1; v_call: TRBV6-2/TRBV6-3; clone_size: few; cdr3_nt: TGTGCCAGCAGTTATGGCATAGGGAAATACACTGAAGCTTTCTTT; cdr3_aa: CASSYGIGKYTEAFF
d_call: NA; j_call: TRBJ2-3; v_call: TRBV7-2; clone_size: many; cdr3_nt: TGTGCCAGCAGCTTAGGAGGCGGCTCATATTCCACAGATACGCAGTATTTT; cdr3_aa: CASSLGGGSYSTDTQYF
d_call: NA; j_call: TRBJ2-3; v_call: TRBV29-1; clone_size: NA; cdr3_nt: TGCAGCGTAGGAGGGGGGACAGATACGCAGTATTTT; cdr3_aa: CSVGGGTDTQYF
d_call: NA; j_call: TRBJ1-1; v_call: TRBV20-1; clone_size: few; cdr3_nt: TGCAGTGCTAGTTTGGATCTACAGGGCCCTTACACTGAAGCTTTCTTT; cdr3_aa: CSASLDLQGPYTEAFF
d_call: TRBD2; j_call: TRBJ2-2; v_call: TRBV5-1; clone_size: NA; cdr3_nt: TGCGCCAGCAGCTTTAGCGGGAGGAACACCGGGGAGCTGTTTTTT; cdr3_aa: CASSFSGRNTGELFF
d_call: NA; j_call: TRBJ1-4; v_call: TRBV6-5; clone_size: NA; cdr3_nt: TGTGCCAGCAGTTACTCGGAGACAATGAGGGGAGAAAAACTGTTTTTT; cdr3_aa: CASSYSETMRGEKLFF
d_call: NA; j_call: TRBJ2-3; v_call: TRBV11-2; clone_size: NA; cdr3_nt: TGTGCCAGCAGCCCCCGACCGGGGGCAGATACGCAGTATTTT; cdr3_aa: CASSPRPGADTQYF
d_call: TRBD1; j_call: TRBJ2-2; v_call: TRBV25-1; clone_size: few; cdr3_nt: TGTGCCAGCAGTCCAATGGACAGGGGAAACACCGGGGAGCTGTTTTTT; cdr3_aa: CASSPMDRGNTGELFF